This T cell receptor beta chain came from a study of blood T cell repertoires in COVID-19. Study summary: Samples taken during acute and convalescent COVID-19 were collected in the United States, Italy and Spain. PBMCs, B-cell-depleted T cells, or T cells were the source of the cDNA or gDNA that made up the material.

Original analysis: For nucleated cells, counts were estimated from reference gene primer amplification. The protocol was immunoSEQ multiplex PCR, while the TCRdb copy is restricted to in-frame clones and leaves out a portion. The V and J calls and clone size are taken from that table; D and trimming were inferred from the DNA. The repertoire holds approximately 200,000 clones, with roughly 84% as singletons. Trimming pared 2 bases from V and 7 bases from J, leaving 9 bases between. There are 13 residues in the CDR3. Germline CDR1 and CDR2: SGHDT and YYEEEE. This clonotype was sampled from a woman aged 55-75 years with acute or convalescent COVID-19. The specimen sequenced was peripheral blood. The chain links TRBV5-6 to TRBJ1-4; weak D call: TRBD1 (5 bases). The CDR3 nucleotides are TGTGCCAGCAGCTTCGGGACTCTTGAAAAACTGTTTTTT. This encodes CASSFGTLEKLFF.